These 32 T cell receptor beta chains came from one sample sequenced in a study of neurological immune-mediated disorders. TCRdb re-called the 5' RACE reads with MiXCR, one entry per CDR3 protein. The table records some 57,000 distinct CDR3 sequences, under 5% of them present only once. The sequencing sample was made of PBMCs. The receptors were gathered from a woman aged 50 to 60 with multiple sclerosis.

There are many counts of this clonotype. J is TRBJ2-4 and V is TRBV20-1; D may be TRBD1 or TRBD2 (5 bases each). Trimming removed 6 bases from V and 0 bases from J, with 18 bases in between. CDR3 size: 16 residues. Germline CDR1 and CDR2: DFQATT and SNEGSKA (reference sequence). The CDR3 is CSAPGLYDLAKNIQYF. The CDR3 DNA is TGCAGTGCCCCGGGGCTATACGATCTAGCCAAAAACATTCAGTACTTC.

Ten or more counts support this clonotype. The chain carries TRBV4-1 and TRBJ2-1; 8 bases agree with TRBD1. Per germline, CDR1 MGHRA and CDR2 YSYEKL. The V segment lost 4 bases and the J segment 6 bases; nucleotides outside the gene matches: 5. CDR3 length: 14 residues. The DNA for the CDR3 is TGCGCCAGCAGCCCGGTCGGACAGGGCAATGAGCAGTTCTTC. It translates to CASSPVGQGNEQFF.

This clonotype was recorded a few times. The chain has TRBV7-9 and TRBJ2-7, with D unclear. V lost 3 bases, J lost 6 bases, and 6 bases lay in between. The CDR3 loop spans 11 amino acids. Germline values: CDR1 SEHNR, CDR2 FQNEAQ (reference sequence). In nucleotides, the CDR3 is TGTGCCAGCAGCTTTAATAGCGAGCAGTACTTC. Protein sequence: CASSFNSEQYF.

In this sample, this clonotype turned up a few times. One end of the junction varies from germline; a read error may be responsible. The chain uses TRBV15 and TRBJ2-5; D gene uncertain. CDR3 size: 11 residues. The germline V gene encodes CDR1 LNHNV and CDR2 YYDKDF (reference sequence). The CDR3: CATRRVETQYF. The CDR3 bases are TGTGCCACCAGAAGAGTAGAGACCCAGTACTTC.

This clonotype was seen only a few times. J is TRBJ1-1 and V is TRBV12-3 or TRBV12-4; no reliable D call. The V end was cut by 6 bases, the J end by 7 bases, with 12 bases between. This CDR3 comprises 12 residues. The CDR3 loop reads CASSLRSVEAFF. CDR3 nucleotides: TGTGCCAGCAGCCTTAGGAGTGTTGAAGCTTTCTTT.

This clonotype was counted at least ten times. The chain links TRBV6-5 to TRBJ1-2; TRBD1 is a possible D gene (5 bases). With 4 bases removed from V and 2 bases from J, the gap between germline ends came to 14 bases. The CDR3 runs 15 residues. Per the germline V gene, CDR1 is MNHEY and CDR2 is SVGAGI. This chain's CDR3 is CASSSPREGNYGYTF. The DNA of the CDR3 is TGTGCCAGCAGTTCCCCCAGGGAAGGAAACTATGGCTACACCTTC.

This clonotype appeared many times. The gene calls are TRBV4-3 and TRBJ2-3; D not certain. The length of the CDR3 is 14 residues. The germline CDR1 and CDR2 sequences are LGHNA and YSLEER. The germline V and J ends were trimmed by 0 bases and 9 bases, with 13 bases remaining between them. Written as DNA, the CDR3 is TGCGCCAGCAGCCAAGAGAGGCTAGAATACACGCAGTATTTT. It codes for CASSQERLEYTQYF.

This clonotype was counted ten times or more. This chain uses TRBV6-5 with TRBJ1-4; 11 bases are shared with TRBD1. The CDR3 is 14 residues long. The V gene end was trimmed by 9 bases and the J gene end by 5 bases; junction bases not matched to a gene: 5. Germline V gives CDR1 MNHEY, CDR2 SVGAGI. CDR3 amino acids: CASGQGAHNEKLFF. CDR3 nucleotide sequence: TGTGCCAGTGGACAGGGGGCACACAATGAAAAACTGTTTTTT.

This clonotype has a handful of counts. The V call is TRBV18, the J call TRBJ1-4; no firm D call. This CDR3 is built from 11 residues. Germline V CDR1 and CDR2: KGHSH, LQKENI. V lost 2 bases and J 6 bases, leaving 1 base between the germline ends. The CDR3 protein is CASSPDEKLFF. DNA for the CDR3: TGTGCCAGCTCACCAGATGAAAAACTGTTTTTT. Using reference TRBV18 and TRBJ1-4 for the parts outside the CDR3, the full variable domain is NAGVMQNPRHLVRRRGQEARLRCSPMKGHSHVYWYRQLPEEGLKFMVYLQKENIIDESGMPKERFSAEFPKEGPSILRIQQVVRGDSAAYFCASSPDEKLFFGSGTQLSVL.

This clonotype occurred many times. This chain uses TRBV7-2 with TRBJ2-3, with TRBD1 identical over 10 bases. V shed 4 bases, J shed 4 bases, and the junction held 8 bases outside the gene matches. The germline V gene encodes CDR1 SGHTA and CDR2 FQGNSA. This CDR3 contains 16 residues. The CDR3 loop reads CASSWGQGHWADTQYF. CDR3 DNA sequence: TGTGCCAGCAGCTGGGGACAGGGGCATTGGGCAGATACGCAGTATTTT.

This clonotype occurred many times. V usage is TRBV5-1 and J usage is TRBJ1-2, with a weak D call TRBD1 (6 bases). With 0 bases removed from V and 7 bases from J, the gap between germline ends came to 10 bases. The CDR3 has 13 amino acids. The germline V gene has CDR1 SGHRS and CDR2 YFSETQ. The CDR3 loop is CASSLEGDLGYTF. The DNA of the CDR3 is TGCGCCAGCAGCTTGGAGGGGGATCTTGGCTACACCTTC.

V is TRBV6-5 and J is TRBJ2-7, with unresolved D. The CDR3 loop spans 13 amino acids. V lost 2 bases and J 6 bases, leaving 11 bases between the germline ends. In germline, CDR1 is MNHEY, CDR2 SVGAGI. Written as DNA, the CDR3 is TGTGCCAGCAGTTACAGGGCCGAGAGCGAGCAGTACTTC. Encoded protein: CASSYRAESEQYF.

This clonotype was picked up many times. CDR3: CASSPRQGAEAFF. The DNA of the CDR3 is TGTGCCAGCAGCCCTCGTCAGGGTGCCGAAGCTTTCTTT. This chain links TRBV9 with TRBJ1-1; TRBD1 is a possible D gene (5 bases). The CDR3 has 13 amino acids. V was pared by 4 bases and J by 8 bases, with 15 bases between. From germline, CDR1 is SGDLS and CDR2 YYNGEE.

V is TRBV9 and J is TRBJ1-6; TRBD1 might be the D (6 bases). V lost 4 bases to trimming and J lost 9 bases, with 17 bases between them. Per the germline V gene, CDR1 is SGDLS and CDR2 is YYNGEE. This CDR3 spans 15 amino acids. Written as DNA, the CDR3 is TGTGCCAGCAGCCAACGTCCGGGACAAAGTTCACCCCTCCACTTT. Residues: CASSQRPGQSSPLHF.

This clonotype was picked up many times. CDR3 region: CASSQGGGGRDNEQFF. The CDR3 bases are TGTGCCAGCAGCCAAGGGGGCGGCGGGAGGGACAATGAGCAGTTCTTC. The chain uses TRBV4-2 and TRBJ2-1, with 9 positions matching TRBD2. Germline CDR1 reads LGHNA; CDR2 reads YNFKEQ. The V segment lost 1 base and the J segment 5 bases; nucleotides outside the gene matches: 6. The CDR3 length is 16 residues.

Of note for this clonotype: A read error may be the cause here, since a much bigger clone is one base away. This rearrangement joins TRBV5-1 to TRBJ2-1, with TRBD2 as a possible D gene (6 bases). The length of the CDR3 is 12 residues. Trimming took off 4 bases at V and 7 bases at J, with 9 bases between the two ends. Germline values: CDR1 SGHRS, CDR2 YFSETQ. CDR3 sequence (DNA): TGCGCCAGCAGCGGACGGGGGAATGAGCAGTTCTTC. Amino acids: CASSGRGNEQFF.

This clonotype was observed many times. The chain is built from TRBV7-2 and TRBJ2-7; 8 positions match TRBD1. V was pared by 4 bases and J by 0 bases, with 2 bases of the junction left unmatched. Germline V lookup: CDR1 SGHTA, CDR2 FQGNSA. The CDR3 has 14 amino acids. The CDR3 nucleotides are TGTGCCAGCAGCTCGGACAGGGTCTCCTACGAGCAGTACTTC. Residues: CASSSDRVSYEQYF.

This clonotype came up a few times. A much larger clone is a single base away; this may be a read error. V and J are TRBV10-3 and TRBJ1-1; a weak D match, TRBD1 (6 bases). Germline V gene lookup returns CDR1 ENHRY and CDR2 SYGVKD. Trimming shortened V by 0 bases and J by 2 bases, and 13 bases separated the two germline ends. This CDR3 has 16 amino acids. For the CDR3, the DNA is TGTGCCATCAGTGAGTCAGGGGGAAAGGGAAACACTGAAGCTTTCTTT. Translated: CAISESGGKGNTEAFF.

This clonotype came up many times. CDR3 residues: CASSQVPGANVLTF. The DNA for the CDR3 is TGCGCCAGCAGCCAAGTCCCCGGGGCCAACGTCCTGACTTTC. The chain carries TRBV4-1 and TRBJ2-6; no firm D call. V lost 1 base to trimming and J lost 4 bases, with 5 bases between them. The germline V gene has CDR1 MGHRA and CDR2 YSYEKL. The CDR3 runs 14 residues.

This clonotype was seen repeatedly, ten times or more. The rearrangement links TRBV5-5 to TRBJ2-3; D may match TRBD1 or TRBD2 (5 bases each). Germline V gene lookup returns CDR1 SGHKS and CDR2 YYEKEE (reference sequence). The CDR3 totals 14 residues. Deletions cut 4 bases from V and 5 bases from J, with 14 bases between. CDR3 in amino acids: CASSAPDGGDTQYF. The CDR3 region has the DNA TGTGCCAGCAGCGCCCCCGATGGGGGAGATACGCAGTATTTT.

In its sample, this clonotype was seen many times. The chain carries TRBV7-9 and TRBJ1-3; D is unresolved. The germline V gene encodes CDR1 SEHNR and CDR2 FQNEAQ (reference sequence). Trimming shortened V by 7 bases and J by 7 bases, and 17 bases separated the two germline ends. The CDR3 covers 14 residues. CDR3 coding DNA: TGTGCCAGCATGGTTACTAGCTCGGGCAACACCATATATTTT. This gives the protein CASMVTSSGNTIYF.

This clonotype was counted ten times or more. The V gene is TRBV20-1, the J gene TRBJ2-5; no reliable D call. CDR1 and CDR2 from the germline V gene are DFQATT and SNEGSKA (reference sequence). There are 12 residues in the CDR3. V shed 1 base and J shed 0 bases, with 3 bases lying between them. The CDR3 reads CSARVNQETQYF. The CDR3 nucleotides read TGCAGTGCTAGAGTCAACCAAGAGACCCAGTACTTC.

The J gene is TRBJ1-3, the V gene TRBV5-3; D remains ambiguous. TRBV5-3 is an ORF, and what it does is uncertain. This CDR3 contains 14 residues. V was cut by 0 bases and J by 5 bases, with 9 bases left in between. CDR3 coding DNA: TGTGCCAGAAGCTTGGAGTCAGTGAGAAACACCATATATTTT. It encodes CARSLESVRNTIYF.

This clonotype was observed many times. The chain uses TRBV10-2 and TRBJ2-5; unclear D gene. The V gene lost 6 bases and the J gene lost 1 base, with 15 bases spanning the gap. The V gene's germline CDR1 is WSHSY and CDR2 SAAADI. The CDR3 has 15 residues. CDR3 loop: CASRPMTGRQETQYF. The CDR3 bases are TGCGCCAGCAGACCCATGACTGGGCGCCAAGAGACCCAGTACTTC.

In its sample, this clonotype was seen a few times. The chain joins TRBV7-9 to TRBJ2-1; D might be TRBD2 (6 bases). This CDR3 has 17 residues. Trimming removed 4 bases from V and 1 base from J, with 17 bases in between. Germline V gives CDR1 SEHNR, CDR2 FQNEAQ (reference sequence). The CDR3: CASSSFRDLVSYNEQFF. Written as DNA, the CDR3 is TGTGCCAGCAGCTCATTCCGGGACTTGGTTTCCTACAATGAGCAGTTCTTC.

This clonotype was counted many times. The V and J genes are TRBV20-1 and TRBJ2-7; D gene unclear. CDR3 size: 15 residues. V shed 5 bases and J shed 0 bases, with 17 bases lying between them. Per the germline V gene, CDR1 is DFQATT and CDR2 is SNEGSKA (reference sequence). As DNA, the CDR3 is TGCAGTGCTCCTCCCCGACTCGCGAGCTCCTACGAGCAGTACTTC. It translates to CSAPPRLASSYEQYF.

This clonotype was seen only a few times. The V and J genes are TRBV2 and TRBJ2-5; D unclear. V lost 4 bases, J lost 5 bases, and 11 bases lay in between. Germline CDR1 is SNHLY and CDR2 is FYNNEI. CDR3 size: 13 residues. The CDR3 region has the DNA TGTGCCAGCAGTGTGAGAACTGGGGAGACCCAGTACTTC. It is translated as CASSVRTGETQYF.

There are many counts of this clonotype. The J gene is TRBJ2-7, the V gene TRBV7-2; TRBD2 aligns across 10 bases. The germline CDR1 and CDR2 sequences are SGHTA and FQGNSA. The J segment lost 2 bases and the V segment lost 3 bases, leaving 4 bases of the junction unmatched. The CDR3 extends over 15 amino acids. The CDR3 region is CASSFLAGDPYEQYF. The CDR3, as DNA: TGTGCCAGCAGCTTTCTAGCGGGGGACCCCTACGAGCAGTACTTC. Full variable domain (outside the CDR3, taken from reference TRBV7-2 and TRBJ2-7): GAGVSQSPSNKVTEKGKDVELRCDPISGHTALYWYRQSLGQGLEFLIYFQGNSAPDKSGLPSDRFSAERTGGSVSTLTIQRTQQEDSAVYLCASSFLAGDPYEQYFGPGTRLTVT.

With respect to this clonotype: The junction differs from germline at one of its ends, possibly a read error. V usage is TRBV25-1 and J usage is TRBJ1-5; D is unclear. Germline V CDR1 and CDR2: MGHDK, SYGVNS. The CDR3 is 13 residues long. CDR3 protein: CASSEIGNQPQNF. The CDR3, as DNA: TGTGCCAGCAGTGAGATCGGCAATCAGCCCCAGAATTTT. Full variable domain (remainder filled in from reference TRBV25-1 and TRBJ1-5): EADIYQTPRYLVIGTGKKITLECSQTMGHDKMYWYQQDPGMELHLIHYSYGVNSTEKGDLSSESTVSRIRTEHFPLTLESARPSHTSQYLCASSEIGNQPQNFGDGTRLSIL.

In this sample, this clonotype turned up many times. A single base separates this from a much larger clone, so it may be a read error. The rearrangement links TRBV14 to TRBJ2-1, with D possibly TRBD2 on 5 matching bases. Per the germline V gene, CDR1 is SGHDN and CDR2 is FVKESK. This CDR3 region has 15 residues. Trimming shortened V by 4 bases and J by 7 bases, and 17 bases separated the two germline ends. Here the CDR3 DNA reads TGTGCCAGCAGCCGAACCCGGGAAAGGGCGAATGAGCAGTTCTTC. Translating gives CASSRTRERANEQFF.

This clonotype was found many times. The CDR3 sequence is CASSLEGTGLYGYTF. The CDR3 nucleotides read TGTGCCAGCAGCTTGGAGGGGACAGGCCTCTATGGCTACACCTTC. The chain carries TRBV5-5 and TRBJ1-2, with 8 bases identical to TRBD1. V gave up 0 bases and J gave up 4 bases; unmatched junction bases: 5. This CDR3 has 15 amino acids. Per germline, CDR1 SGHKS and CDR2 YYEKEE (reference sequence).

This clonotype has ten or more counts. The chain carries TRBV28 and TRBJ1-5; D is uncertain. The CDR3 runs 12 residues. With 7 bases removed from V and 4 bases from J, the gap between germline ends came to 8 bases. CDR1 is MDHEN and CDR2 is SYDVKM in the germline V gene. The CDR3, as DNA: TGTGCCAGCAAAGAGCCTAATCAGCCCCAGCATTTT. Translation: CASKEPNQPQHF.